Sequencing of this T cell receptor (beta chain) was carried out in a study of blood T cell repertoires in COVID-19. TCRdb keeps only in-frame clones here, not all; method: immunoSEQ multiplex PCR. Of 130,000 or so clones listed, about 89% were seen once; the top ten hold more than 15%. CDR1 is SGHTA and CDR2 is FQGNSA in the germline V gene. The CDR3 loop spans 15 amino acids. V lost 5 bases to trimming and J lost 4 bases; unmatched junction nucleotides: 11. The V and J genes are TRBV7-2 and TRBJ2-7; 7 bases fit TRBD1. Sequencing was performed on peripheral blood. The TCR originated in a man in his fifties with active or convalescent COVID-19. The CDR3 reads CASSRTRDSHYEQYF. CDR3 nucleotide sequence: TGTGCCAGCAGCCGTACCCGGGACAGTCATTACGAGCAGTACTTC.